The text below deals with one T cell receptor beta chain. This entry belongs to a study of shared clonotypes between healthy human individuals. The protocol was immunoSEQ multiplex PCR, while the TCRdb copy is restricted to in-frame clones and leaves out a portion. The data hold about 1.4 million clones, with roughly 97% observed a single time. The CDR3 length is 14 residues. Between the trimmed V and J ends, which lost 6 bases and 1 base, there was a span of 11 bases. CDR1 SGHVS and CDR2 FQNEAQ come from the germline V gene. This chain links TRBV7-8 with TRBJ2-3; D gene uncertain. This clonotype was sampled from a man aged 25-45 years in good health. What was sequenced was naive CD4+ T cells sorted from blood. The sample's subset: CD45RA+ positively selected. The CDR3 reads CASSHPQGTDTQYF. In DNA form, the CDR3 reads TGTGCCAGCAGTCATCCTCAGGGCACAGATACGCAGTATTTT.